Below, one T cell receptor beta chain is given with its context. This CDR3 has 15 amino acids. Germline lookup yields CDR1 LGHNA and CDR2 YNFKEQ. Trimming took 5 bases from V and 2 from J, leaving 13 bases between them. The source of the sample is a study of blood T cell repertoires in COVID-19. Study in general: There were acute and convalescent COVID-19 samples, and they came from the United States, Italy and Spain.

The data were produced by immunoSEQ multiplex PCR, yet TCRdb's version contains in-frame clones alone and is incomplete. The data contain 85,000 to 100,000 clones, approximately 90% of them singletons. The J gene is TRBJ1-5, the V gene TRBV4-2; TRBD1 is a possible D gene (5 bases). This clonotype was sampled from a man aged 55 to 70 with acute or convalescent COVID-19. Source material: peripheral blood. The CDR3 sequence is CASSREGAGNQPQHF. The CDR3, as DNA: TGTGCCAGCAGCAGGGAAGGGGCTGGCAATCAGCCCCAGCATTTT.